The rows below give T cell receptor beta chains drawn from one sample of a study of blood T cell repertoires in COVID-19. Clones were read by immunoSEQ multiplex PCR, and TCRdb kept only the in-frame ones, dropping some. The top ten clones hold 4.1% of a sample with about 260,000 clones, around four fifths of them seen once. Sequencing was performed on PBMCs or T cells enriched from blood (not recorded which). These receptors were obtained from a man aged 25 to 45 with acute COVID-19. The CDR3 runs from the conserved cysteine through the conserved F or W. A D gene is named only where the DNA matches it firmly. For some rows the clone size is stated as once, few or many, or as a class when expanded; others skip it.

v_call: TRBV9
clone_size: few
d_call: TRBD1
j_call: TRBJ1-2
cdr3_aa: CASSGRDRVNYGYTF
cdr3_nt: TGTGCCAGCAGCGGCCGGGACAGAGTCAACTATGGCTACACCTTC

v_call: TRBV19
clone_size: .
d_call: TRBD1
j_call: TRBJ2-1
cdr3_aa: CASSQGQASYNEQFF
cdr3_nt: TGTGCCAGTAGTCAGGGACAGGCAAGCTACAATGAGCAGTTCTTC

v_call: TRBV11-2
clone_size: .
d_call: .
j_call: TRBJ1-4
cdr3_aa: CASRQDNNEKLFF
cdr3_nt: TGTGCCAGCAGACAAGACAATAATGAAAAACTGTTTTTT

v_call: TRBV19
clone_size: few
d_call: .
j_call: TRBJ2-3
cdr3_aa: CASSIVSPTDTQYF
cdr3_nt: TGTGCCAGTAGTATCGTGTCCCCTACAGATACGCAGTATTTT

v_call: TRBV7-9
clone_size: .
d_call: TRBD1
j_call: TRBJ1-4
cdr3_aa: CASSLAQGESGEKLFF
cdr3_nt: TGTGCCAGCAGCTTAGCGCAGGGGGAAAGTGGTGAAAAACTGTTTTTT

v_call: TRBV18
clone_size: few
d_call: .
j_call: TRBJ1-5
cdr3_aa: CASSSGVSNQPQHF
cdr3_nt: TGTGCCAGCTCGTCCGGGGTCAGCAATCAGCCCCAGCATTTT

v_call: TRBV7-3
clone_size: once
d_call: .
j_call: TRBJ2-6
cdr3_aa: CASSLTLASGANVLTF
cdr3_nt: TGTGCCAGCAGCTTAACTCTAGCCTCTGGGGCCAACGTCCTGACTTTC

v_call: TRBV6-5
clone_size: .
d_call: TRBD1
j_call: TRBJ1-6
cdr3_aa: CASTRQGSGSPLHF
cdr3_nt: TGTGCCAGCACCAGACAGGGGAGTGGTTCACCCCTCCACTTT

v_call: TRBV5-5
clone_size: once
d_call: .
j_call: TRBJ2-2
cdr3_aa: CASSPRDTYTGELFF
cdr3_nt: TGTGCCAGCAGCCCCCGGGACACTTACACCGGGGAGCTGTTTTTT

v_call: TRBV3-1/TRBV3-2
clone_size: .
d_call: TRBD1
j_call: TRBJ2-2
cdr3_aa: CASSQAWDSMNTGELFF
cdr3_nt: TGTGCCAGCAGCCAAGCCTGGGACAGTATGAACACCGGGGAGCTGTTTTTT

v_call: TRBV7-3
clone_size: once
d_call: TRBD1
j_call: TRBJ1-2
cdr3_aa: CASSPSGQGYGYTF
cdr3_nt: TGTGCCAGCAGCCCTTCCGGACAGGGCTATGGCTACACCTTC

v_call: TRBV19
clone_size: .
d_call: .
j_call: TRBJ2-2
cdr3_aa: CASSIDGPPGELFF
cdr3_nt: TGTGCCAGTAGTATAGATGGGCCCCCCGGGGAGCTGTTTTTT

v_call: TRBV9
clone_size: .
d_call: .
j_call: TRBJ2-3
cdr3_aa: CASSGSSGTDTQYF
cdr3_nt: TGTGCCAGCAGCGGGAGTAGCGGCACAGATACGCAGTATTTT

v_call: TRBV28
clone_size: .
d_call: .
j_call: TRBJ2-3
cdr3_aa: CASSFRVDTQYF
cdr3_nt: TGTGCCAGCAGTTTCAGGGTGGATACGCAGTATTTT

v_call: TRBV19
clone_size: .
d_call: TRBD2
j_call: TRBJ2-3
cdr3_aa: CASSNTGTSSTDTQYF
cdr3_nt: TGTGCCAGTAGTAACACCGGGACTAGCAGCACAGATACGCAGTATTTT

v_call: TRBV19
clone_size: .
d_call: .
j_call: TRBJ2-3
cdr3_aa: CASSMGGLPSTDTQYF
cdr3_nt: TGTGCCAGTAGTATGGGGGGGCTCCCCTCCACAGATACGCAGTATTTT

v_call: TRBV18
clone_size: .
d_call: TRBD2
j_call: TRBJ2-1
cdr3_aa: CASGEEDSWTSGRRRNEQFF
cdr3_nt: TGTGCCAGCGGGGAAGAGGACTCCTGGACTAGCGGGAGACGAAGGAATGAGCAGTTCTTC

v_call: TRBV5-1
clone_size: .
d_call: TRBD1
j_call: TRBJ1-2
cdr3_aa: CASSGTGGYGYTF
cdr3_nt: TGCGCCAGCAGCGGTACAGGGGGATATGGCTACACCTTC

v_call: TRBV20-1
clone_size: .
d_call: .
j_call: TRBJ2-3
cdr3_aa: CSASFGTQYF
cdr3_nt: TGCAGTGCGTCTTTCGGTACGCAGTATTTT

v_call: TRBV3-1/TRBV3-2
clone_size: .
d_call: .
j_call: TRBJ1-1
cdr3_aa: CASTRGTAEAFF
cdr3_nt: TGTGCCAGCACCCGAGGTACGGCTGAAGCTTTCTTT

v_call: TRBV7-3
clone_size: .
d_call: TRBD2
j_call: TRBJ2-1
cdr3_aa: CASSFSGSGMNEQFF
cdr3_nt: TGTGCCAGCAGCTTTTCGGGTAGCGGGATGAATGAGCAGTTCTTC

v_call: TRBV19
clone_size: .
d_call: .
j_call: TRBJ1-6
cdr3_aa: CASKEGNNNSPLHF
cdr3_nt: TGTGCCAGTAAAGAGGGAAACAATAATTCACCCCTCCACTTT

v_call: TRBV2
clone_size: .
d_call: .
j_call: TRBJ2-4
cdr3_aa: CASSDKGLAKNIQYF
cdr3_nt: TGTGCCAGCAGTGATAAGGGGTTAGCCAAAAACATTCAGTACTTC

v_call: TRBV10-2
clone_size: .
d_call: TRBD2
j_call: TRBJ2-5
cdr3_aa: CASSVLAGAKQETQYF
cdr3_nt: TGCGCCAGCAGTGTACTAGCGGGGGCCAAACAAGAGACCCAGTACTTC

v_call: TRBV28
clone_size: once
d_call: .
j_call: TRBJ1-1
cdr3_aa: CASRNTPLNTEAFF
cdr3_nt: TGTGCCAGCAGGAACACCCCGTTGAACACTGAAGCTTTCTTT

v_call: TRBV10-2
clone_size: .
d_call: TRBD1
j_call: TRBJ1-4
cdr3_aa: CASSGQGVLKEKLFF
cdr3_nt: TGCGCCAGCAGTGGACAGGGGGTTTTGAAGGAAAAACTGTTTTTT

v_call: TRBV11-2
clone_size: .
d_call: .
j_call: TRBJ1-1
cdr3_aa: CASSLGRNTEAFF
cdr3_nt: TGTGCCAGCAGCTTAGGCAGGAACACTGAAGCTTTCTTT

v_call: TRBV6-2/TRBV6-3
clone_size: .
d_call: TRBD1
j_call: TRBJ2-3
cdr3_aa: CASSEIPGTGFRDTQYF
cdr3_nt: TGTGCCAGCAGCGAAATTCCCGGGACAGGGTTTAGGGATACGCAGTATTTT

v_call: TRBV28
clone_size: once
d_call: TRBD1
j_call: TRBJ1-4
cdr3_aa: CASRRQGAPANEKLFF
cdr3_nt: TGTGCCAGCAGACGTCAGGGGGCGCCGGCTAATGAAAAACTGTTTTTT

v_call: TRBV5-1
clone_size: .
d_call: TRBD1
j_call: TRBJ1-5
cdr3_aa: CASRQGSNQPQHF
cdr3_nt: TGCGCCAGCCGACAGGGGAGCAATCAGCCCCAGCATTTT

v_call: TRBV24-1
clone_size: .
d_call: TRBD1
j_call: TRBJ2-5
cdr3_aa: CATRAGTGEAETQYF
cdr3_nt: TGTGCCACCAGAGCCGGGACAGGAGAAGCAGAGACCCAGTACTTC

v_call: TRBV11-2
clone_size: .
d_call: .
j_call: TRBJ2-2
cdr3_aa: CASSFMFTGELFF
cdr3_nt: TGTGCCAGCAGCTTCATGTTTACCGGGGAGCTGTTTTTT

v_call: TRBV28
clone_size: .
d_call: .
j_call: TRBJ1-5
cdr3_aa: CASSFLNQPQHF
cdr3_nt: TGTGCCAGCAGTTTTCTGAATCAGCCCCAGCATTTT

v_call: TRBV6-1
clone_size: .
d_call: TRBD1
j_call: TRBJ2-6
cdr3_aa: CASSGGTGGFGANVLTF
cdr3_nt: TGTGCCAGCAGTGGCGGGACAGGGGGCTTTGGGGCCAACGTCCTGACTTTC

v_call: TRBV6-2/TRBV6-3
clone_size: .
d_call: .
j_call: TRBJ1-5
cdr3_aa: CASSRTGAQPQHF
cdr3_nt: TGTGCCAGCAGCCGTACGGGAGCGCAGCCCCAGCATTTT

v_call: TRBV21-1
clone_size: .
d_call: .
j_call: TRBJ2-3
cdr3_aa: CASSKESQGSTDTQYF
cdr3_nt: TGTGCCAGCAGCAAAGAGTCGCAGGGGAGCACAGATACGCAGTATTTT

v_call: TRBV20-1
clone_size: .
d_call: .
j_call: TRBJ1-5
cdr3_aa: CSASGSINQPQHF
cdr3_nt: TGCAGTGCTAGTGGCAGTATTAATCAGCCCCAGCATTTT

v_call: TRBV9
clone_size: once
d_call: .
j_call: TRBJ1-2
cdr3_aa: CASSRGNGYTF
cdr3_nt: TGTGCCAGCAGCAGAGGAAATGGCTACACCTTC

v_call: TRBV6-5
clone_size: .
d_call: .
j_call: TRBJ2-2
cdr3_aa: CASSRRGDTGELFF
cdr3_nt: TGTGCCAGCAGTCGCAGGGGCGACACCGGGGAGCTGTTTTTT

v_call: TRBV19
clone_size: .
d_call: .
j_call: TRBJ2-5
cdr3_aa: CASSLGGNQETQYF
cdr3_nt: TGTGCCAGTAGTCTCGGCGGGAACCAAGAGACCCAGTACTTC

v_call: TRBV13
clone_size: .
d_call: .
j_call: TRBJ2-5
cdr3_aa: CASSYGTGQETQYF
cdr3_nt: TGTGCCAGCAGTTACGGGACTGGCCAAGAGACCCAGTACTTC

v_call: TRBV11-3
clone_size: .
d_call: TRBD1
j_call: TRBJ1-1
cdr3_aa: CASSLFGQGANEAFF
cdr3_nt: TGTGCCAGCAGCTTATTTGGACAGGGGGCAAATGAAGCTTTCTTT

v_call: TRBV6-5
clone_size: few
d_call: .
j_call: TRBJ2-2
cdr3_aa: CASSPGLLPNGELFF
cdr3_nt: TGTGCCAGCAGTCCGGGACTTCTTCCAAACGGGGAGCTGTTTTTT

v_call: TRBV3-1/TRBV3-2
clone_size: .
d_call: .
j_call: TRBJ2-1
cdr3_aa: CASSRLYNEQFF
cdr3_nt: TGTGCCAGCAGCCGACTCTACAATGAGCAGTTCTTC

v_call: TRBV5-6
clone_size: .
d_call: TRBD2
j_call: TRBJ2-3
cdr3_aa: CASSRTSGSTRTDTQYF
cdr3_nt: TGTGCCAGCAGCCGGACTAGCGGGTCGACCCGCACAGATACGCAGTATTTT

v_call: TRBV7-2
clone_size: .
d_call: TRBD1
j_call: TRBJ1-6
cdr3_aa: CASSSNLGTGNSPLHF
cdr3_nt: TGTGCCAGCAGCTCCAATCTAGGGACAGGGAATTCACCCCTCCACTTT

v_call: TRBV6-2/TRBV6-3
clone_size: .
d_call: .
j_call: TRBJ2-5
cdr3_aa: CASSRESRQETQYF
cdr3_nt: TGTGCCAGCAGTCGGGAGAGTCGTCAAGAGACCCAGTACTTC

v_call: TRBV5-8
clone_size: once
d_call: .
j_call: TRBJ1-1
cdr3_aa: CASSDMFGTTQAFF
cdr3_nt: TGTGCCAGCAGCGATATGTTCGGGACAACCCAAGCTTTCTTT

v_call: TRBV9
clone_size: .
d_call: .
j_call: TRBJ1-6
cdr3_aa: CASSPESGGENSPLHF
cdr3_nt: TGTGCCAGCAGCCCAGAGTCCGGAGGCGAGAATTCACCCCTCCACTTT

v_call: TRBV28
clone_size: once
d_call: .
j_call: TRBJ1-4
cdr3_aa: CASHNQGLLNEKLFF
cdr3_nt: TGTGCCAGCCATAACCAGGGTCTATTGAATGAAAAACTGTTTTTT

v_call: TRBV5-1
clone_size: .
d_call: .
j_call: TRBJ1-1
cdr3_aa: CASSLDVGANTEAFF
cdr3_nt: TGTGCCAGCAGCTTGGATGTAGGGGCGAACACTGAAGCTTTCTTT

v_call: TRBV25-1
clone_size: .
d_call: TRBD1
j_call: TRBJ2-5
cdr3_aa: CASSDPSDRGETQYF
cdr3_nt: TGTGCCAGCAGTGATCCCTCCGACAGGGGAGAGACCCAGTACTTC

v_call: TRBV7-9
clone_size: .
d_call: TRBD2
j_call: TRBJ2-1
cdr3_aa: CASTLGGGGAYNEQFF
cdr3_nt: TGTGCCAGCACCCTCGGGGGTGGGGGGGCCTACAATGAGCAGTTCTTC